This T cell receptor beta chain was sequenced in a study of human thymus T cells. Study-level points and caveats: Unrelated individuals reportedly shared highly overlapping thymic TCR repertoires. Apparent bias marked the V and J gene usage of thymic and blood repertoires.

Produced via immunoSEQ multiplex PCR; TCRdb's table is partial and in-frame only. The table has 55,000 to 85,000 clones, 85% to 95% seen once. Turning to this clone: The target antigen is unknown.

Thymus was obtained from resections taken during corrective heart surgery. Sample: thymus tissue. The clonotype originates from a girl under three years old with a congenital heart defect but otherwise immunologically healthy.

The CDR3 coding sequence is TGCGCCAGCAGCCAAGACGGCAGCGGGACGCGCACAGATACGCAGTATTTT. It codes for CASSQDGSGTRTDTQYF. The gene calls are TRBV4-3 and TRBJ2-3, with 7 positions matching TRBD2. The CDR3 length is 17 residues. Germline loops: CDR1 LGHNA, CDR2 YSLEER. After removal of 0 bases from V and 1 base from J, the junction contained 7 bases not matched to a gene.